These T cell receptor beta chains were read from a single sample in a study of response to subunit inactivated influenza vaccine. TCRdb re-derived calls from the RT-PCR reads in MiXCR, one entry per CDR3 protein. Among roughly 710,000 distinct CDR3 sequences listed, around 15% were seen once. The sequenced sample was PBMCs from blood, obtained approximately 15 days before vaccination. These receptors originate from a man in his forties or fifties who received an inactivated influenza vaccine. The CDR3 runs from the conserved cysteine through the conserved F or W. A D gene is named only where the DNA matches it firmly. Not every row has a clone size; where given, it reads once, few, many or a size class.

CDR3nt	CDR3aa	v_gene	j_gene	abundance	d_gene
TGCAGCGCCCTAACCTGGGACCAAAGGAGCTCCTACGAGCAGTACTTC	CSALTWDQRSSYEQYF	TRBV29-1	TRBJ2-7	.	.
TGTGCCAGCCGCGGAGTCCAGGGTTTTGACACCGGGGAGCTGTTTTTT	CASRGVQGFDTGELFF	TRBV27	TRBJ2-2	.	.
TGTGCCAGCAGCCCTACACGGAGAGGGGGGTACACTGAAGCTTTCTTT	CASSPTRRGGYTEAFF	TRBV6-1	TRBJ1-1	.	.
TGTGCCAGCAAGAGACTGGCTAACACTGAAGCTTTCTTT	CASKRLANTEAFF	TRBV11-1	TRBJ1-1	few	.
TGTGCCAGCAGCACAAAACCGGGACTAGCGGGGGGCCCTGCCTACGAGCAGTACTTC	CASSTKPGLAGGPAYEQYF	TRBV11-2	TRBJ2-7	.	TRBD2
TGTGCCAGCAGTTTTGTGGGGAAGGGCAATCAGCCCCAGCATTTT	CASSFVGKGNQPQHF	TRBV28	TRBJ1-5	.	.
TGTGCCAGCAGCTTAGCGGGAGTGGGCGATGAGCAGTTCTTC	CASSLAGVGDEQFF	TRBV7-9	TRBJ2-1	many	.
TGTGCCAGCAGCTTAACTTGGACAGGGTTCAATGAGCAGTTCTTC	CASSLTWTGFNEQFF	TRBV5-6	TRBJ2-1	many	TRBD1
TGTGCCAGCAGCCAAACCGGGACCCAAAACAATGGCTACACCTTC	CASSQTGTQNNGYTF	TRBV4-2	TRBJ1-2	few	.
TGCAGTGCTAGAGTGCTAGCGGGAGCGCTCTCCTACGAGCAGTACTTC	CSARVLAGALSYEQYF	TRBV20-1	TRBJ2-7	.	TRBD2
TGTGCCAGCAGTCGGACAGGACTCAATTCACCCCTCCACTTT	CASSRTGLNSPLHF	TRBV12-3/TRBV12-4	TRBJ1-6	few	TRBD1
TGTGCCAGCAGCCCAGACAGGATAAGCACAGATACGCAGTATTTT	CASSPDRISTDTQYF	TRBV5-6	TRBJ2-3	.	.
TGTGCCAGCAGCTTGGCCATGACAGGGGGAAACTATGGCTACACCTTC	CASSLAMTGGNYGYTF	TRBV5-5	TRBJ1-2	few	TRBD1
TGTGCCACCAGCAGAGAACAAGTAAGCAATCAGCCCCAGCATTTT	CATSREQVSNQPQHF	TRBV15	TRBJ1-5	few	.
TGTGCCAGCAGCCATAACAGTATAGGCCCCTATGGCTACACCTTC	CASSHNSIGPYGYTF	TRBV3-1	TRBJ1-2	few	.
TGCGCCAGCAGCCAAGATAGGAGGGCCTGGGGCTATGGCTACACCTTC	CASSQDRRAWGYGYTF	TRBV4-3	TRBJ1-2	few	.
TGTGCCAGCAGTGACTCCCAAGAGGATTACGAGCAGTACTTC	CASSDSQEDYEQYF	TRBV6-4	TRBJ2-7	.	.
TGTGCCAGCAGCTTAGCGGCGGAAGAGACCCAGTACTTC	CASSLAAEETQYF	TRBV11-3	TRBJ2-5	.	.
TGCAGCGTTGTAGAATCGCGCAATGAGCAGTTCTTC	CSVVESRNEQFF	TRBV29-1	TRBJ2-1	many	.
TGTGCCAGCAGTGAACCCGCGAGACAGGGACCTGAAGCTTTCTTT	CASSEPARQGPEAFF	TRBV2	TRBJ1-1	few	TRBD1
TGCGCCAGCAGCCAAGAGACAGGGGTCACTGAAGCTTTCTTT	CASSQETGVTEAFF	TRBV4-3	TRBJ1-1	few	TRBD1
TGCAGTGCTAGGAGGAGCTCCTACAATGAGCAGTTCTTC	CSARRSSYNEQFF	TRBV20-1	TRBJ2-1	.	.
TGTGCCAGCAGTCTGGGCCCAAACCCCCCCACAGATACGCAGTATTTT	CASSLGPNPPTDTQYF	TRBV6-1	TRBJ2-3	.	.
TGTGCCAGCAGGAGACAGGGGTCCACCTACGAGCAGTACTTC	CASRRQGSTYEQYF	TRBV28	TRBJ2-7	few	TRBD1
TGTGCCAGCAGTCACGGGAATAATTCACCCCTCCACTTT	CASSHGNNSPLHF	TRBV6-4	TRBJ1-6	.	.
TGCGCCAGCAGTCGGCAGGGGGAAGGGAACACTGAAGCTTTCTTT	CASSRQGEGNTEAFF	TRBV5-1	TRBJ1-1	few	TRBD1
TGTGCCAGCAGTGAAGTAGGACTCCCCATTGGGCAGTTCTTC	CASSEVGLPIGQFF	TRBV25-1	TRBJ2-1	.	.
TGTGCCAGCAGGACCGGGACAGGGATCGATGAGCAGTTCTTC	CASRTGTGIDEQFF	TRBV28	TRBJ2-1	.	TRBD1
TGCAGCGCCAGGACAGGTATGAACACTGAAGCTTTCTTT	CSARTGMNTEAFF	TRBV20-1	TRBJ1-1	many	TRBD1
TGTGCCAGCAGCTCCAGACTCTATACGCAGTATTTT	CASSSRLYTQYF	TRBV7-3	TRBJ2-3	few	.
TGTGCCAGCAGTGAAGCTTGGAACTCTGGAAACACCATATATTTT	CASSEAWNSGNTIYF	TRBV6-1	TRBJ1-3	.	.
TGTGCCAGCAGTCCGAGCACAGGGGCGCGCAATCAGCCCCAGCATTTT	CASSPSTGARNQPQHF	TRBV12-3/TRBV12-4	TRBJ1-5	many	TRBD1
TGTGCCAGTAGTATGTGGGGGCTCACTGAAGCTTTCTTT	CASSMWGLTEAFF	TRBV19	TRBJ1-1	few	.
TGTGCCAGCAGCTTTTATGAGGAGTCCTACGAGCAGTACTTC	CASSFYEESYEQYF	TRBV7-2	TRBJ2-7	few	.
TGTGCCAGCAGTCCAACTAGCTTGTGGAGGTACGAGCAGTACTTC	CASSPTSLWRYEQYF	TRBV12-3/TRBV12-4	TRBJ2-7	.	.
TGTGCCAGCAGCCAACGACCCGGACAGGGAAGGAATGAGCAGTTCTTC	CASSQRPGQGRNEQFF	TRBV14	TRBJ2-1	.	TRBD1
TGTGCCAGCAGCCAAGAAAGTCAGGGATCGTACAATGAGCAGTTCTTC	CASSQESQGSYNEQFF	TRBV4-2	TRBJ2-1	.	.
TGTGCCAGCAGCCAATGGGGACGGGAGACCCAGTACTTC	CASSQWGRETQYF	TRBV11-1	TRBJ2-5	.	.
TGCAGTGCCAGACCGGGACAGGGGAACACCGGGGAGCTGTTTTTT	CSARPGQGNTGELFF	TRBV20-1	TRBJ2-2	many	TRBD1
TGTGCCAGCTCACCGCCCCCGGGCAATGAGCAGTTCTTC	CASSPPPGNEQFF	TRBV18	TRBJ2-1	.	.
TGTGCCAGCAAGGCTAGCGGACCCACAGATACGCAGTATTTT	CASKASGPTDTQYF	TRBV6-2/TRBV6-3	TRBJ2-3	few	TRBD2
TGCGCCAGCAGCCAAGTCGACCTAGCCAAAAACATTCAGTACTTC	CASSQVDLAKNIQYF	TRBV4-1	TRBJ2-4	.	.